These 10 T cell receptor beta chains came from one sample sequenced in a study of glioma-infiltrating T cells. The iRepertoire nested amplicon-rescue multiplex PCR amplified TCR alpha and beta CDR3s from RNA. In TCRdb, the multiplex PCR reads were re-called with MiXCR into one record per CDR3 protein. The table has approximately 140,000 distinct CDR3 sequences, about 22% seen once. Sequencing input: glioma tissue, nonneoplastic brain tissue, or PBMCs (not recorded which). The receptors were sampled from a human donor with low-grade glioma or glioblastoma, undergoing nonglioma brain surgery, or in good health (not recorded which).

CDR3 loop: CASSLALGETQYF. The CDR3 nucleotides read TGTGCCAGCAGCTTAGCACTCGGGGAGACCCAGTACTTC. The chain employs TRBV11-2 and TRBJ2-5; D is unresolved. Between the trimmed V and J ends, which lost 1 base and 5 bases, there was a span of 8 bases. The CDR3 totals 13 residues. Germline V gene data show CDR1 as SGHAT and CDR2 as FQNNGV.

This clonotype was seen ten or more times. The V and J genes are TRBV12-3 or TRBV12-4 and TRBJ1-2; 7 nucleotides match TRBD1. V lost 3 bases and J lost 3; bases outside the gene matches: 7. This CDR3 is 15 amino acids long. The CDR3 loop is CASSFGTGADYGYTF. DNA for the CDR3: TGTGCCAGCAGTTTCGGTACAGGGGCAGACTATGGCTACACCTTC.

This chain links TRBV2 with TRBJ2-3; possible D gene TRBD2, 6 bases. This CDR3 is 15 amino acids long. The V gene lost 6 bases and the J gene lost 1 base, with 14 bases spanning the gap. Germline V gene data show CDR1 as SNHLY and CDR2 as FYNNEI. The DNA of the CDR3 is TGTGCCAGCAGGGCCCAGGGACTCCGCACAGATACGCAGTATTTT. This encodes CASRAQGLRTDTQYF.

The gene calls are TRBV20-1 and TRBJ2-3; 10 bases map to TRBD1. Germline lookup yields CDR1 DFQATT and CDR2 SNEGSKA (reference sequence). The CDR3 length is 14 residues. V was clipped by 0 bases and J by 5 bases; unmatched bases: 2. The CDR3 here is CSAREGQGLDTQYF. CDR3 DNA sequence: TGCAGTGCTAGAGAGGGACAGGGGCTAGATACGCAGTATTTT.

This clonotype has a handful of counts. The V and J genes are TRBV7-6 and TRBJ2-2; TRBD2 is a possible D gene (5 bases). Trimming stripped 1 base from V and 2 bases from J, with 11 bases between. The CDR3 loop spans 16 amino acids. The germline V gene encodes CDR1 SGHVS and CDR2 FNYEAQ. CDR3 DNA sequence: TGTGCCAGCAGCTTAGTAGCCGGGATCAACACCGGGGAGCTGTTTTTT. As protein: CASSLVAGINTGELFF. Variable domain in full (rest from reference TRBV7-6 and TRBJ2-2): GAGVSQSPRYKVTKRGQDVALRCDPISGHVSLYWYRQALGQGPEFLTYFNYEAQQDKSGLPNDRFSAERPEGSISTLTIQRTEQRDSAMYRCASSLVAGINTGELFFGEGSRLTVL.

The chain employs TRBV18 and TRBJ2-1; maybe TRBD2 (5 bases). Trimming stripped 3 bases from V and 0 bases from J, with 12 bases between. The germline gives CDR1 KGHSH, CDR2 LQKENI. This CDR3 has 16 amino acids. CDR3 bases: TGTGCCAGCTCACCGACGAGCGGACTCTCCTACAATGAGCAGTTCTTC. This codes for CASSPTSGLSYNEQFF. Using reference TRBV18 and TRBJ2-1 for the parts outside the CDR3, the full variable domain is NAGVMQNPRHLVRRRGQEARLRCSPMKGHSHVYWYRQLPEEGLKFMVYLQKENIIDESGMPKERFSAEFPKEGPSILRIQQVVRGDSAAYFCASSPTSGLSYNEQFFGPGTRLTVL.

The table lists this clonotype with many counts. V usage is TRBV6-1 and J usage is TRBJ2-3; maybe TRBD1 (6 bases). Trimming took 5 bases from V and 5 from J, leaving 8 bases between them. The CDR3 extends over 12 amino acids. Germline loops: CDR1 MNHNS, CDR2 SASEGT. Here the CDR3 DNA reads TGTGCCAGCAGTTTGACAGGAGATACGCAGTATTTT. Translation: CASSLTGDTQYF.

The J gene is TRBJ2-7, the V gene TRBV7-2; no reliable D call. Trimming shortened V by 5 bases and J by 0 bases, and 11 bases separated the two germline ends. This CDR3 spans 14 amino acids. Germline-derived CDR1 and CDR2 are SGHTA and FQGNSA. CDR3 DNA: TGTGCCAGCAGCCCCCCGACTCGCTCCTACGAGCAGTACGTC. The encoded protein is CASSPPTRSYEQYV.

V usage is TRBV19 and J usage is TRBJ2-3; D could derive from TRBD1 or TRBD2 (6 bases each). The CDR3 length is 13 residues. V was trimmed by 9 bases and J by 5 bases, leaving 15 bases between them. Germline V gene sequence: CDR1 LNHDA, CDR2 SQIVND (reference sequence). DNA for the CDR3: TGTGCCAGCGCCCCGGGGGCGCAAGATACGCAGTATTTT. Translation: CASAPGAQDTQYF.

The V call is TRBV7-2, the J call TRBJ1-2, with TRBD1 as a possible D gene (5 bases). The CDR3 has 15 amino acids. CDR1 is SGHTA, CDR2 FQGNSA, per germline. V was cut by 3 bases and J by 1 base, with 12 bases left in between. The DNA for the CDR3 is TGTGCCAGCAGCTTTATGCCAGGGATTAACTATGGCTACACCTTC. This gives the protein CASSFMPGINYGYTF.